This TCR beta chain was captured in a study of control samples from healthy donors and cancer patients. The CDR3 runs to 16 residues. Trimming at V came to 1 base and at J to 5 bases, leaving 9 bases not matched to a gene. CDR1 and CDR2 from the germline V gene are MGHRA and YSYEKL. Generated by immunoSEQ multiplex PCR, the TCRdb table keeps only in-frame clones and is missing some. This table has approximately 160,000 clones, more than 90% appearing once. This sequence was found in a woman in her thirties or forties in good health. This chain uses TRBV4-1 with TRBJ1-1; 8 bases are shared with TRBD1. Sequencing was done on a sample of blood. CDR3 DNA sequence: TGCGCCAGCAGCCAAGGGGCAGGGGGCATTGGTACTGAAGCTTTCTTT. It specifies CASSQGAGGIGTEAFF.